These 17 T cell receptor beta chains share one sample of origin, sequenced in a study of cytomegalovirus exposure and HLA in healthy donors. This PCR relied on a set of 60 Vbeta primers and 13 Jbeta primers. Clones were read by immunoSEQ multiplex PCR, and TCRdb kept only the in-frame ones, dropping some. The sample carries some 160,000 clones, about three quarters recorded once. The specimen was PBMCs. The source of these receptors is a woman aged 30 to 39 in good health and CMV-seronegative.

This chain links TRBV27 with TRBJ1-2; TRBD1 is a possible D gene (6 bases). The CDR3 runs to 15 residues. The V gene lost 0 bases and the J gene lost 2 bases, with 10 bases spanning the gap. Germline-derived CDR1 and CDR2 are MNHEY and SMNVEV (reference sequence). Here the CDR3 DNA reads TGTGCCAGCAGTTTATCGGACAGACCCAACTATGGCTACACCTTC. Its protein product is CASSLSDRPNYGYTF.

V usage is TRBV19 and J usage is TRBJ1-6; TRBD1 matches 7 bases. V lost 3 bases to trimming and J lost 6 bases; unmatched junction nucleotides: 8. The CDR3 loop spans 16 amino acids. Germline V gene lookup returns CDR1 LNHDA and CDR2 SQIVND (reference sequence). CDR3 nucleotide sequence: TGTGCCAGTAGTATGGGATCAGGACAGGTTAATTCACCCCTCCACTTT. As protein: CASSMGSGQVNSPLHF.

This sequence joins TRBV19 and TRBJ1-6; no clear D gene. V was shortened by 1 base and J by 5 bases, with 6 bases between the two germline ends. The germline CDR1 and CDR2 sequences are LNHDA and SQIVND (reference sequence). This CDR3 comprises 14 residues. The CDR3 nucleotides are TGTGCCAGTAGTATAGGACTGAATAATTCACCCCTCCACTTT. This sequence encodes CASSIGLNNSPLHF. Using reference TRBV19 and TRBJ1-6 for the parts outside the CDR3, the full variable domain is DGGITQSPKYLFRKEGQNVTLSCEQNLNHDAMYWYRQDPGQGLRLIYYSQIVNDFQKGDIAEGYSVSREKKESFPLTVTSAQKNPTAFYLCASSIGLNNSPLHFGNGTRLTVT.

Only one count was recorded for this clone. The chain combines TRBV5-6 with TRBJ1-4; D might be TRBD1 (5 bases). Germline V gives CDR1 SGHDT, CDR2 YYEEEE. The CDR3 contains 15 residues. V shed 4 bases and J shed 4 bases, with 14 bases lying between them. CDR3 in amino acids: CASSGGTAYNEKLFF. The CDR3 bases are TGTGCCAGCAGCGGCGGGACTGCCTATAATGAAAAACTGTTTTTT. The complete variable domain, with remaining parts taken from reference TRBV5-6 and TRBJ1-4, reads DAGVTQSPTHLIKTRGQQVTLRCSPKSGHDTVSWYQQALGQGPQFIFQYYEEEERQRGNFPDRFSGHQFPNYSSELNVNALLLGDSALYLCASSGGTAYNEKLFFGSGTQLSVL.

This chain joins TRBV19 and TRBJ1-1; a weak D match, TRBD1 (6 bases). The V and J ends lost 6 bases and 0 bases respectively, with 14 bases between them. The V gene's germline CDR1 is LNHDA and CDR2 SQIVND (reference sequence). The CDR3 spans 15 residues. CDR3 protein: CASSKTGPMNTEAFF. The CDR3 coding sequence is TGTGCCAGTAGCAAGACAGGTCCTATGAACACTGAAGCTTTCTTT.

This chain joins TRBV11-1 and TRBJ1-1; no definite D call. From germline, CDR1 is SGHAT and CDR2 FQDESV (reference sequence). V lost 4 bases, J lost 7 bases, and 13 bases lay in between. The CDR3 loop spans 13 amino acids. The CDR3 loop is CASSSLRRGEAFF. DNA for the CDR3: TGTGCCAGCAGCTCGCTTCGTAGAGGTGAAGCTTTCTTT. Using reference TRBV11-1 and TRBJ1-1 for the parts outside the CDR3, the full variable domain is EAEVAQSPRYKITEKSQAVAFWCDPISGHATLYWYRQILGQGPELLVQFQDESVVDDSQLPKDRFSAERLKGVDSTLKIQPAELGDSAMYLCASSSLRRGEAFFGQGTRLTVV.

The rearrangement links TRBV7-6 to TRBJ1-1; possible D gene TRBD1, 5 bases. V was pared by 5 bases and J by 3 bases, with 16 bases between. CDR1 is SGHVS and CDR2 is FNYEAQ in the germline V gene. CDR3 length: 15 residues. As DNA, the CDR3 is TGTGCCAGCAGCCCCCAGACAGAATCCTACACTGAAGCTTTCTTT. Its protein product is CASSPQTESYTEAFF.

This clone was detected once. The chain recombines TRBV5-1 with TRBJ2-7; 8 bases line up with TRBD2. This CDR3 comprises 14 residues. From germline, CDR1 is SGHRS and CDR2 YFSETQ. After removal of 3 bases from V and 0 bases from J, the junction contained 2 bases not matched to a gene. The CDR3, as DNA: TGCGCCAGCAGCTCCGGGACTAGCTCCTACGAGCAGTACTTC. It is translated as CASSSGTSSYEQYF.

The sample holds a few counts of this clone. The chain recombines TRBV29-1 with TRBJ1-1; D perhaps matches TRBD1 (5 bases). V lost 3 bases to trimming and J lost 3 bases, with 8 bases between them. Germline assignment: CDR1 SQVTM and CDR2 ANQGSEA. This CDR3 region has 12 residues. The chain's CDR3 is CSVDQGDTEAFF. Here the CDR3 DNA reads TGCAGCGTTGACCAGGGCGACACTGAAGCTTTCTTT. The variable domain in full, with the rest retrieved from reference TRBV29-1 and TRBJ1-1, is SAVISQKPSRDICQRGTSLTIQCQVDSQVTMMFWYRQQPGQSLTLIATANQGSEATYESGFVIDKFPISRPNLTFSTLTVSNMSPEDSSIYLCSVDQGDTEAFFGQGTRLTVV.

The gene calls are TRBV9 and TRBJ2-5, with TRBD2 matching 15 bases. Germline-derived CDR1 and CDR2 are SGDLS and YYNGEE. The trim removed 4 bases at V and 4 bases at J, leaving 11 bases unmatched. The CDR3 totals 18 residues. The CDR3 region has the DNA TGTGCCAGCAGCCGTGGACTAGCGGGGGGGCTAAATTTAGAGACCCAGTACTTC. Translated: CASSRGLAGGLNLETQYF.

In DNA, the CDR3 is TGTGCCAGTAGTATGGTGTCAGAACATCAGCCCCAGCATTTT. Residues: CASSMVSEHQPQHF. The chain couples TRBV19 to TRBJ1-5; no definite D call. Germline values: CDR1 LNHDA, CDR2 SQIVND (reference sequence). Trimming stripped 3 bases from V and 5 bases from J, with 11 bases between. This CDR3 region has 14 residues.

The sample holds one count of this clone. J is TRBJ2-1 and V is TRBV5-1; 10 bases map to TRBD2. The CDR3 covers 16 residues. Trimming took 0 bases from V and 4 from J; bases not matched to a gene: 4. CDR1 is SGHRS and CDR2 is YFSETQ in the germline V gene. The CDR3 here is CASSLGLAGEYNEQFF. CDR3 bases: TGCGCCAGCAGCTTGGGCCTAGCGGGGGAGTACAATGAGCAGTTCTTC.

The gene calls are TRBV5-1 and TRBJ2-1, with 8 bases fitting TRBD1. The V gene end was trimmed by 0 bases and the J gene end by 5 bases; junction bases not matched to a gene: 10. CDR1 SGHRS and CDR2 YFSETQ come from the germline V gene. The CDR3 covers 17 residues. CDR3 sequence reads: CASSLGRPGGKNNEQFF. The CDR3 coding sequence is TGCGCCAGCAGCTTGGGCCGCCCAGGGGGCAAAAACAATGAGCAGTTCTTC.

V and J are TRBV5-4 and TRBJ2-3; 7 bases are a match to TRBD2. Losses at the gene ends were 4 bases for V and 2 bases for J; bases not matched to a gene: 10. Germline CDR1 reads SGHNT; CDR2 reads YYREEE (reference sequence). This CDR3 is 16 amino acids long. The CDR3 nucleotides read TGTGCCAGCAGCGGCTTTGCGCGGGGGAACACAGATACGCAGTATTTT. As protein: CASSGFARGNTDTQYF.

The V gene is TRBV7-9, the J gene TRBJ1-1; D not resolved. Trimming left V 5 bases short and J 3 bases short, with 10 bases between. The CDR3 runs 13 residues. In germline, CDR1 is SEHNR, CDR2 FQNEAQ (reference sequence). The CDR3 here is CASSLGEYTEAFF. The CDR3, as DNA: TGTGCCAGCAGCCTCGGGGAGTACACTGAAGCTTTCTTT.

This clone came up a few times. The chain has TRBV6-6 and TRBJ1-5, with D possibly TRBD1 on 6 matching bases. V dropped 6 bases and J dropped 0 bases, with 15 bases sitting between them. Germline V gives CDR1 MNHNY, CDR2 SVGAGI (reference sequence). CDR3 length equals 16 residues. The CDR3 DNA follows: TGTGCCAGCAGCGGAACCCAGGGGTTTAGCAATCAGCCCCAGCATTTT. Translated: CASSGTQGFSNQPQHF.

CDR3 sequence reads: CASSRRGTGGYTF. The CDR3 DNA follows: TGTGCCAGCAGCCGCCGGGGGACCGGCGGCTACACCTTC. V usage is TRBV6-5 and J usage is TRBJ1-2; maybe TRBD1 (5 bases). V lost 6 bases and J 8 bases, leaving 16 bases between the germline ends. Germline assignment: CDR1 MNHEY and CDR2 SVGAGI. The CDR3 contains 13 residues.